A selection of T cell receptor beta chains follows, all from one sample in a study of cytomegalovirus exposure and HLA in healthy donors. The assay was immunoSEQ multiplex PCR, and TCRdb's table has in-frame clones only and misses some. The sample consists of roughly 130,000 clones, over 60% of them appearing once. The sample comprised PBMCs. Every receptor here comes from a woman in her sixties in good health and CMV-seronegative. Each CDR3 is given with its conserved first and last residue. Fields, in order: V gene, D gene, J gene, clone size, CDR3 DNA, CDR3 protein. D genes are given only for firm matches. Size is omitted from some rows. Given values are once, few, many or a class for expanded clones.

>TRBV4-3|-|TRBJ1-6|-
TGCGCCAGCAGCCAAGAGCCTGGGGGGAATTCACCCCTCCACTTT
CASSQEPGGNSPLHF
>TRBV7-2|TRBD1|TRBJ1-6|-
TGTGCCAGCAGCTTAAAGGCGGACAGGGTGGGTTCACCCCTCCACTTT
CASSLKADRVGSPLHF
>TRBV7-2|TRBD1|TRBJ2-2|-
TGTGCCAGCAGTCCAGACAGGGTCCCCGGGGAGCTGTTTTTT
CASSPDRVPGELFF
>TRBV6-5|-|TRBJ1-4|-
TGTGCCAGCAGTTACTCAGGGGATAATGAAAAACTGTTTTTT
CASSYSGDNEKLFF
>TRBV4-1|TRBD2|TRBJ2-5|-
TGCGCCAGCAGCCGCGGGGGGGGCCCTCCAGAGACCCAGTACTTC
CASSRGGGPPETQYF
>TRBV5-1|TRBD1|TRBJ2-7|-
TGCGCCAGCAGCTTGACCCAGGACAGGGGGGGAGAGCAGTACTTC
CASSLTQDRGGEQYF
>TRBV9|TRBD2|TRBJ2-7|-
TGTGCCAGCAGCGTGGGGATGGGACTAGCGGGGGCCGCCTACGAGCAGTACTTC
CASSVGMGLAGAAYEQYF
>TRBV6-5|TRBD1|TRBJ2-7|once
TGTGCCAGCATCAAAGTGGGACAGAGCTACGAGCAGTACTTC
CASIKVGQSYEQYF
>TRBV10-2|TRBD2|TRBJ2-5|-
TGCGCCAGCAGACTAGCGGGAGGGATTGAGACCCAGTACTTC
CASRLAGGIETQYF
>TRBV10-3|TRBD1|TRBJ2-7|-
TGTGCCAGTCATCGGGACAGGGAAGACGAGCAGTACTTC
CASHRDREDEQYF
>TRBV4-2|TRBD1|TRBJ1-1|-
TGTGCCAGCAGCCAGGTACAGGGGGCCACTGAAGCTTTCTTT
CASSQVQGATEAFF
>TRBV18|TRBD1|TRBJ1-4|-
TGTGCCAGCTCACACTCGGTTACAGGGGCAGATGAAAAACTGTTTTTT
CASSHSVTGADEKLFF
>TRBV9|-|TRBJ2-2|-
TGTGCCAGCAGGGGCGGGGTTCGGAACACCGGGGAGCTGTTTTTT
CASRGGVRNTGELFF
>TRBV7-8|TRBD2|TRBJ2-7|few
TGTGCCAGCAGCTTAATTGGAGGTAGCGGGAGCTACGAGCAGTACTTC
CASSLIGGSGSYEQYF
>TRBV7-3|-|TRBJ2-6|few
TGTGCCAGCAGCTTAGACAGCACTGGGGCCAACGTCCTGACATTC
CASSLDSTGANVLTF
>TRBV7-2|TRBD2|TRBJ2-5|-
TGTGCCAGCAGTTGGACTAGCGGGGGTAACCAAGAGACCCAGTACTTC
CASSWTSGGNQETQYF
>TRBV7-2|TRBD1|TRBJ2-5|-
TGTGCCAGCAGCCGGTGGACAGGGGAGGAGACCCAGTACTTC
CASSRWTGEETQYF
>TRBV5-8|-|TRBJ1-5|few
TGTGCCAGCAGCTTGAGCGGGGGTAAGGGCAATCAGCCCCAGCATTTT
CASSLSGGKGNQPQHF
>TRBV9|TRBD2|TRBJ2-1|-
TGTGCCAGCAGCGTAGGTGGCGGGGGACTAGCGCTCTCCTACAATGAGCAGTTCTTC
CASSVGGGGLALSYNEQFF
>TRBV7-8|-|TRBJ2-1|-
TGTGCCAGCAGCTTAGCCGGAGAGCTAGCGTTGAATGAGCAGTTCTTC
CASSLAGELALNEQFF
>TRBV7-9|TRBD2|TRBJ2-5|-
TGTGCCAGCAGCCCCTGGGGAAGCGGGAGGGCCCTCGGAGAGACCCAGTACTTC
CASSPWGSGRALGETQYF
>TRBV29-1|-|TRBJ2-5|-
TGCAGCGTCCGACAGCTGCAAGAGACCCAGTACTTC
CSVRQLQETQYF
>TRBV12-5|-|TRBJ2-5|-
TGTGCTAGTGGTTTGGACCAGGGATACCAAGAGACCCAGTACTTC
CASGLDQGYQETQYF
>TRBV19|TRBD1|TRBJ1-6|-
TGTGCCAGTAGCGATAGGGGACAGTCGAATTCACCCCTCCACTTT
CASSDRGQSNSPLHF